The 26 T cell receptor beta chains reported below all come from one sample, sequenced in a study of blood T cell repertoires in COVID-19. This table comes from immunoSEQ multiplex PCR, and its TCRdb copy is limited to in-frame clones, with some not included. Altogether 170,000 or so clones are present, about 83% being singletons, with the ten largest covering 0.88%. Sequencing was carried out using peripheral blood. The receptors here all came from a woman between 18 and 29 years old who had recovered from COVID-19.

CDR3 protein: CSASSQVGQPQHF. CDR3 bases: TGCAGTGCTAGTTCTCAGGTCGGCCAGCCCCAGCATTTT. The genes are TRBV20-1 and TRBJ1-5, with no clear D. The CDR3 is made up of 13 amino acids. The V and J ends lost 3 bases and 7 bases respectively, with 13 bases between them. Germline CDR1 DFQATT, CDR2 SNEGSKA (reference sequence).

This sequence joins TRBV6-5 and TRBJ2-7; TRBD1 aligns across 10 bases. V shed 6 bases, J shed 4 bases, and the junction held 9 bases outside the gene matches. Germline V gene sequence: CDR1 MNHEY, CDR2 SVGAGI. The CDR3 has 15 amino acids. The CDR3 is CASRTPGQGSYEQYF. The CDR3 bases are TGTGCCAGCAGAACCCCGGGACAGGGGAGTTACGAGCAGTACTTC.

The chain links TRBV19 to TRBJ1-4; no definite D call. Per germline, CDR1 LNHDA and CDR2 SQIVND (reference sequence). The CDR3 contains 15 residues. Trimming left V 5 bases short and J 7 bases short, with 17 bases between. Written as DNA, the CDR3 is TGTGCCAGTAGTGGAGGACTTATGAGGAGTGAAAAACTGTTTTTT. Translation: CASSGGLMRSEKLFF.

The V and J genes are TRBV7-2 and TRBJ2-4, with 13 nucleotides matching TRBD2. After removal of 5 bases from V and 6 bases from J, the junction contained 7 bases not matched to a gene. Germline-derived CDR1 and CDR2 are SGHTA and FQGNSA. This CDR3 is 16 amino acids long. Here the CDR3 DNA reads TGTGCCAGCAGCATTGGACTAGCGGGGGCGGGAAACATTCAGTACTTC. Translating it yields CASSIGLAGAGNIQYF.

This chain connects TRBV18 to TRBJ2-7; 7 nucleotides agree with TRBD1. The ends lost 5 bases at V and 4 bases at J; junction bases unmatched: 2. The CDR3 runs to 12 residues. Germline values: CDR1 KGHSH, CDR2 LQKENI. This CDR3 reads CASSVQGYEQYF. CDR3 coding DNA: TGTGCCAGCTCAGTACAGGGGTACGAGCAGTACTTC. Filled out from reference TRBV18 and TRBJ2-7, the complete variable domain reads NAGVMQNPRHLVRRRGQEARLRCSPMKGHSHVYWYRQLPEEGLKFMVYLQKENIIDESGMPKERFSAEFPKEGPSILRIQQVVRGDSAAYFCASSVQGYEQYFGPGTRLTVT.

The chain joins TRBV5-1 to TRBJ2-2; D is possibly TRBD2 (6 bases). Between the trimmed V and J ends, which lost 0 bases and 6 bases, there was a span of 15 bases. CDR3 length: 16 amino acids. CDR1 and CDR2 (germline): SGHRS, YFSETQ. CDR3 bases: TGCGCCAGCAGCTTGGTGGGGCGGACTATTGCCGGGGAGCTGTTTTTT. It is translated as CASSLVGRTIAGELFF.

The chain carries TRBV4-3 and TRBJ2-1, with 9 bases aligning to TRBD2. Unmatched junction bases numbered 7, after V lost 0 bases and J lost 10 bases. Germline CDR1 and CDR2: LGHNA and YSLEER. This CDR3 region has 15 residues. CDR3 sequence (DNA): TGCGCCAGCAGCCAAGAGATGGGACTAGCAGCCGAGCAGTTCTTC. It yields the protein CASSQEMGLAAEQFF.

This clone came up a few times. The DNA of the CDR3 is TGTGCAAGTCGCTCACCCGGGACTAGCATCCACGAGCAGTACTTC. This gives the protein CASRSPGTSIHEQYF. V gene TRBV12-2 combines with J gene TRBJ2-7; the tabulated D call, TRBD2, remains unverified against the DNA. TRBV12-2 is an annotated pseudogene. The CDR3 is made up of 15 amino acids.

Concerning this clone: Mismatch with germline at one junction end may stem from a read error. J is TRBJ1-2 and V is TRBV11-1, with D possibly matching TRBD1 (5 bases). This CDR3 comprises 12 residues. The germline CDR1 and CDR2 sequences are SGHAT and FQDESV (reference sequence). CDR3 DNA sequence: TGTGCCAGCAGCTTAAATGCGGGGACCGCTAACTTC. Translated: CASSLNAGTANF.

V gene TRBV3-1 (or the pseudogene TRBV3-2) combines with J gene TRBJ2-5; 9 nucleotides align to TRBD1. This CDR3 spans 15 amino acids. Trimming took 2 bases from V and 4 from J; bases not matched to a gene: 5. Germline V lookup: CDR1 LGHDT, CDR2 YNNKEL (reference sequence). As DNA, the CDR3 is TGTGCCAGCAGCCAATCGGACAGGGGCGGAGAGACCCAGTACTTC. It codes for CASSQSDRGGETQYF.

On this clone itself: This sample includes further DNA sequences coding for the same CDR3. The chain joins TRBV19 to TRBJ1-1, with TRBD1 as a possible D gene (6 bases). The germline gives CDR1 LNHDA, CDR2 SQIVND (reference sequence). Trimming removed 3 bases at V and 2 bases at J, with 10 bases between. The CDR3 length is 14 residues. The CDR3 loop is CASSIGRGNTEAFF. The CDR3 nucleotides read TGTGCCAGTAGTATCGGCAGGGGAAACACTGAAGCTTTCTTT.

The V call is TRBV7-9, the J call TRBJ2-3; 9 bases align to TRBD2. From germline, CDR1 is SEHNR and CDR2 FQNEAQ (reference sequence). Trimming at V came to 4 bases and at J to 0 bases, leaving 14 bases not matched to a gene. The CDR3 loop spans 19 amino acids. In nucleotides, the CDR3 is TGTGCCAGCAGCTCAGCGCTAGCGGGGACCTTCACTAGCACAGATACGCAGTATTTT. Amino acids: CASSSALAGTFTSTDTQYF.

In the case of this clone: This CDR3 is also generated by other DNA sequences in the sample. The chain employs TRBV2 and TRBJ2-1; TRBD2 matches 10 bases. Per the germline V gene, CDR1 is SNHLY and CDR2 is FYNNEI. CDR3 length equals 14 residues. Trimming took 8 bases from V and 4 from J; bases not matched to a gene: 5. The CDR3 region is CASRLAGVYNEQFF. The DNA for the CDR3 is TGTGCCAGCCGCCTAGCGGGGGTTTACAATGAGCAGTTCTTC. Supplemented by reference TRBV2 and TRBJ2-1, the full variable domain reads EPEVTQTPSHQVTQMGQEVILRCVPISNHLYFYWYRQILGQKVEFLVSFYNNEISEKSEIFDDQFSVERPDGSNFTLKIRSTKLEDSAMYFCASRLAGVYNEQFFGPGTRLTVL.

The V call is TRBV3-1 (or the pseudogene TRBV3-2), the J call TRBJ2-2; TRBD2 agrees at 9 bases. Germline V lookup: CDR1 LGHDT, CDR2 YNNKEL (reference sequence). V lost 5 bases and J lost 0; bases outside the gene matches: 13. The CDR3 totals 19 residues. CDR3 in amino acids: CASSFLAGWNPPNTGELFF. The CDR3 nucleotides are TGTGCCAGCAGCTTCCTAGCGGGGTGGAATCCCCCGAACACCGGGGAGCTGTTTTTT.

This clone has only one observation. The CDR3 loop is CASSQDMFSGNTIYF. The CDR3 DNA is TGCGCCAGCAGCCAAGATATGTTCTCTGGAAACACCATATATTTT. The J gene is TRBJ1-3, the V gene TRBV4-1, with D uncertain. This CDR3 has 15 amino acids. The germline V and J ends were trimmed by 0 bases and 0 bases, with 6 bases remaining between them. Germline CDR1 is MGHRA and CDR2 is YSYEKL.

The rearrangement links TRBV3-1 (or the pseudogene TRBV3-2) to TRBJ2-4; no reliable D call. Germline V gene sequence: CDR1 LGHDT, CDR2 YNNKEL (reference sequence). CDR3 length: 14 residues. Between the trimmed V and J ends, which lost 4 bases and 0 bases, there was a span of 7 bases. CDR3 protein: CASSPLLAKNIQYF. The CDR3 coding sequence is TGTGCCAGCAGCCCCCTACTAGCCAAAAACATTCAGTACTTC.

The chain combines TRBV11-2 with TRBJ2-1, with D possibly matching TRBD1 (6 bases). The CDR3 has 12 amino acids. V was cut by 10 bases and J by 12 bases, with 19 bases left in between. Germline values: CDR1 SGHAT, CDR2 FQNNGV. Here the CDR3 DNA reads TGTGCCACCCGACAGGACAAGATTCGGCAGTTCTTC. Protein sequence: CATRQDKIRQFF.

This clone was observed a single time. This rearrangement joins TRBV4-1 to TRBJ1-1, with 8 bases fitting TRBD1. This CDR3 region has 16 residues. Germline V gene data show CDR1 as MGHRA and CDR2 as YSYEKL. The junction had 10 bases not matched to a gene; V was cut back by 4 bases and J by 3 bases. CDR3 sequence (DNA): TGCGCCAGCAGCCCGCTCGCAGGGGGCGCGGACACTGAAGCTTTCTTT. Its protein is CASSPLAGGADTEAFF.

The chain has TRBV7-8 and TRBJ1-1; D perhaps matches TRBD1 (6 bases). Trimming took off 10 bases at V and 5 bases at J, with 20 bases between the two ends. CDR3 size: 14 residues. From germline, CDR1 is SGHVS and CDR2 FQNEAQ. DNA of the CDR3: TGTGCCACAGCCTTGGGACAACGAGGGACTGAAGCTTTCTTT. Encoded protein: CATALGQRGTEAFF.

The V and J genes are TRBV30 and TRBJ2-7, with 7 positions matching TRBD1. The CDR3 contains 12 residues. Germline assignment: CDR1 GTSNPN and CDR2 SVGIG (reference sequence). V lost 2 bases to trimming and J lost 4 bases; unmatched junction nucleotides: 2. CDR3 sequence: CAWSRQGYEQYV. CDR3 bases: TGTGCCTGGAGTCGACAGGGTTACGAGCAGTACGTC.

The chain recombines TRBV7-9 with TRBJ1-1; D is unclear. Trimming left V 0 bases short and J 6 bases short, with 5 bases between. Germline-derived CDR1 and CDR2 are SEHNR and FQNEAQ (reference sequence). This CDR3 comprises 12 residues. The CDR3 spells CASSLARSEAFF. For the CDR3, the DNA is TGTGCCAGCAGCTTAGCGCGGTCTGAAGCTTTCTTT.

This chain connects TRBV12-3 or TRBV12-4 to TRBJ1-2; possibly TRBD1 for D (5 bases). V was clipped by 6 bases and J by 3 bases, with 8 bases between them. The CDR3 totals 12 residues. CDR3 nucleotides: TGTGCCAGCAGAGACAGCTACTATGGCTACACCTTC. Its protein is CASRDSYYGYTF.

The chain employs TRBV20-1 and TRBJ1-1; no definite D call. Germline V CDR1 and CDR2: DFQATT, SNEGSKA (reference sequence). Trimming stripped 2 bases from V and 7 bases from J, with 8 bases between. This CDR3 has 11 amino acids. The CDR3 reads CSARRTYEAFF. Here the CDR3 DNA reads TGCAGTGCTAGACGAACCTATGAAGCTTTCTTT.

The chain carries TRBV28 and TRBJ2-7; D is possibly TRBD1 (6 bases). Trimming removed 2 bases at V and 5 bases at J, with 13 bases between. Germline loops: CDR1 MDHEN, CDR2 SYDVKM. CDR3 length: 14 residues. DNA of the CDR3: TGTGCCAGCAGTTTAATTCAGGGGACCCACGAGCAGTACTTC. Amino acids: CASSLIQGTHEQYF.

This clone has only a few counts. The chain uses TRBV6-6 and TRBJ2-7; a weak D match, TRBD2 (6 bases). The CDR3 is 13 amino acids. In germline, CDR1 is MNHNY, CDR2 SVGAGI (reference sequence). Trimming removed 4 bases at V and 2 bases at J, with 9 bases between. The CDR3 protein is CASSLGGTYEQYF. The CDR3 DNA follows: TGTGCCAGCAGTTTAGGAGGGACCTACGAGCAGTACTTC.

V usage is TRBV19 and J usage is TRBJ1-4; the D is unclear. The V gene's germline CDR1 is LNHDA and CDR2 SQIVND (reference sequence). V was clipped by 7 bases and J by 12 bases, with 15 bases between them. This CDR3 contains 12 residues. CDR3 in DNA: TGTGCCAGTACGGTGCGCCCCGGGGAACTGTTTTTT. It encodes CASTVRPGELFF.